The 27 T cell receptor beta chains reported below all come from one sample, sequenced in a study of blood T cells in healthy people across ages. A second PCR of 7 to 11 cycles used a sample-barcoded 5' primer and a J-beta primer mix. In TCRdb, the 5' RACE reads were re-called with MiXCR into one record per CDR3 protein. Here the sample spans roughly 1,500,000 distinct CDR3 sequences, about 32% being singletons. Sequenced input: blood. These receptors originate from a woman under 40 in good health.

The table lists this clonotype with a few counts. The CDR3 protein is CASSPSEGPTEAFF. The CDR3 DNA follows: TGTGCCAGCAGCCCTTCGGAGGGACCCACTGAAGCTTTCTTT. The chain couples TRBV7-9 to TRBJ1-1, with D possibly being TRBD1 (5 bases). CDR3 length: 14 amino acids. Trimming took off 5 bases at V and 4 bases at J, with 14 bases between the two ends. CDR1 and CDR2 from the germline V gene are SEHNR and FQNEAQ (reference sequence).

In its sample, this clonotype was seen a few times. The CDR3 bases are TGTGCCAGCAGTTTTAAGCTAGGCACAGATACGCAGTATTTT. Its translation is CASSFKLGTDTQYF. The rearrangement joins TRBV12-3 or TRBV12-4 to TRBJ2-3; D gene ambiguous. The CDR3 has 14 amino acids. V was trimmed by 3 bases and J by 1 base, leaving 8 bases between them.

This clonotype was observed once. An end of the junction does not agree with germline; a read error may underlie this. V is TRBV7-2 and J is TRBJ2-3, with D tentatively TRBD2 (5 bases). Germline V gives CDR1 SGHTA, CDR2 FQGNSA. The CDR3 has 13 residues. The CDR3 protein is CASSSGLGDAQYF. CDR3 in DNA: TGTGCCAGCAGCTCCGGTTTGGGAGATGCGCAGTATTTT.

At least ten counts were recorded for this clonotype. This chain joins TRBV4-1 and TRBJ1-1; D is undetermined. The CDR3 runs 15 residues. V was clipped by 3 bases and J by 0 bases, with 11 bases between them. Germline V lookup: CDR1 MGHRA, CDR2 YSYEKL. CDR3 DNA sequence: TGCGCCAGCAGCCATGAAAACACACTGAACACTGAAGCTTTCTTT. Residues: CASSHENTLNTEAFF.

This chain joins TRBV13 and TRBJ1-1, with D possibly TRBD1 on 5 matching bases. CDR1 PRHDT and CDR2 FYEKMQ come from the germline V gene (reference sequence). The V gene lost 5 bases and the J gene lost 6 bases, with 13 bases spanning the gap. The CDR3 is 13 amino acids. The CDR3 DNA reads TGTGCCAGCAGCCTCCTTGGGGGTTCTGAAGCTTTCTTT. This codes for CASSLLGGSEAFF.

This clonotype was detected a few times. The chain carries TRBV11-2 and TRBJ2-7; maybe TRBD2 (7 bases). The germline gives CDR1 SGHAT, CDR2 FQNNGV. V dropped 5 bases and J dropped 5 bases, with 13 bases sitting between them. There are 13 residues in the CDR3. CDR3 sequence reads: CASSPGGGDEQYF. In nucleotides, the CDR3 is TGTGCCAGCAGCCCTGGGGGGGGCGACGAGCAGTACTTC.

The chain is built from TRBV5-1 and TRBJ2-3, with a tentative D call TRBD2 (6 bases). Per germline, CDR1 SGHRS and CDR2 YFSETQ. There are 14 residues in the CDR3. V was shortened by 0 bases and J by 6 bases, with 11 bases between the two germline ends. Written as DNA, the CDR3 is TGCGCCAGCAGCTTGGCGGCTAGCGAGGATACGCAGTATTTT. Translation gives CASSLAASEDTQYF.

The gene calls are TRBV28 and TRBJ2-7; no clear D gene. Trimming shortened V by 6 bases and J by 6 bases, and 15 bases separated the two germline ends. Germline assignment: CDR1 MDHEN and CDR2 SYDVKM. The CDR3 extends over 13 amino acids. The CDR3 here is CASSTDWAVEQYF. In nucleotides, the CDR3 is TGTGCCAGCAGCACCGACTGGGCGGTCGAGCAGTACTTC.

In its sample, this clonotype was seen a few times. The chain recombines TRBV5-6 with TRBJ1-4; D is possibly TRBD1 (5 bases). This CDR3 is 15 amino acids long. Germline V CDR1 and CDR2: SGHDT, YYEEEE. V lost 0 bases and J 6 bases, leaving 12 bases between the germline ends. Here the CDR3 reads CASSLEGAGYEKLFF. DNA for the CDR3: TGTGCCAGCAGCTTGGAAGGGGCCGGTTATGAAAAACTGTTTTTT.

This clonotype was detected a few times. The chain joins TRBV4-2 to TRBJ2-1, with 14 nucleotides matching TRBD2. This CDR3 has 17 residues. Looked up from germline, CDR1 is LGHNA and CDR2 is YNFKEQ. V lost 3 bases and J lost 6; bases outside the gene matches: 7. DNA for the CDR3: TGTGCCAGCAGCCATGGACTAGCGGGGGGCCTGAGCAATGAGCAGTTCTTC. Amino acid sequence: CASSHGLAGGLSNEQFF.

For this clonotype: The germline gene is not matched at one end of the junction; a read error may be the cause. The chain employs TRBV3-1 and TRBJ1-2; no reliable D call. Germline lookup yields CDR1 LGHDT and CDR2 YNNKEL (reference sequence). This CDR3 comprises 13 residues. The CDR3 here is CASSQEARFGHTF. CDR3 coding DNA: TGTGCCAGCAGCCAAGAGGCCCGGTTTGGCCACACCTTC.

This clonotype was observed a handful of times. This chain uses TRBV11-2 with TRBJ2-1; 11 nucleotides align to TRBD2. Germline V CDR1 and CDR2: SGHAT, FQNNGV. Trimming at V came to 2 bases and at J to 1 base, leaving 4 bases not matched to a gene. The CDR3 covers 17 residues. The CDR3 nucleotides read TGTGCCAGCAGCTTACTACTAGCGGGAGTTTCCTACAATGAGCAGTTCTTC. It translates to CASSLLLAGVSYNEQFF.

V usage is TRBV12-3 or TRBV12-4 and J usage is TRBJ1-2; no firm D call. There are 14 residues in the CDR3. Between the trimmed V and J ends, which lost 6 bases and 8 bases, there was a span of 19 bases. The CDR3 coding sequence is TGTGCCAGCAGCCCCCAGTCCCGGATTGGGGGCTACACCTTC. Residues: CASSPQSRIGGYTF.

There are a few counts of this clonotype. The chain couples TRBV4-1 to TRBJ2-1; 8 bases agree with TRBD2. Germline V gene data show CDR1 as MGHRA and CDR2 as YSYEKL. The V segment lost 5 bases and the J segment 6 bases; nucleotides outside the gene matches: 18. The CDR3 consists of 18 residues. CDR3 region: CASSSLGLARGEVNEQFF. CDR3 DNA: TGCGCCAGCAGCTCGTTAGGACTAGCTAGGGGCGAGGTCAATGAGCAGTTCTTC.

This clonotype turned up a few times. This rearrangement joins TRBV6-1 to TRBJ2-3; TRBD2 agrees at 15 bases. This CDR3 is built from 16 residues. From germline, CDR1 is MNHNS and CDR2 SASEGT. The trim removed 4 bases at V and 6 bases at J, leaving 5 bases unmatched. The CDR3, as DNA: TGTGCCAGCAGTGTGGGACTAGCGGGGGGCCGGGATACGCAGTATTTT. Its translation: CASSVGLAGGRDTQYF.

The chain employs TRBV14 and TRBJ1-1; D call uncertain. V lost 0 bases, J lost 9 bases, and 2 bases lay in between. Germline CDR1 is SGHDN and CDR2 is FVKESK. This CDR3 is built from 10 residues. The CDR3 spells CASSQDKAFF. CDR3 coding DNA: TGTGCCAGCAGCCAAGATAAAGCTTTCTTT.

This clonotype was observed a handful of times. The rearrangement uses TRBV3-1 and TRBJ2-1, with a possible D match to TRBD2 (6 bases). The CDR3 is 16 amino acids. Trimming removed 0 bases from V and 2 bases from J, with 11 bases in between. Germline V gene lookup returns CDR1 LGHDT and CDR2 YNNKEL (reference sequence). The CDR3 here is CASSQETSWAYNEQFF. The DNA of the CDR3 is TGTGCCAGCAGCCAAGAGACTAGTTGGGCCTACAATGAGCAGTTCTTC.

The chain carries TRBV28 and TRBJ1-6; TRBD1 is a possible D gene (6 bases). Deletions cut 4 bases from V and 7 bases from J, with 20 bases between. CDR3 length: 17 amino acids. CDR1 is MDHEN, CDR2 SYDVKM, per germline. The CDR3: CASSSSRTGRGNSPLHF. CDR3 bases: TGTGCCAGCAGTTCATCTCGGACCGGGAGGGGGAATTCACCCCTCCACTTT.

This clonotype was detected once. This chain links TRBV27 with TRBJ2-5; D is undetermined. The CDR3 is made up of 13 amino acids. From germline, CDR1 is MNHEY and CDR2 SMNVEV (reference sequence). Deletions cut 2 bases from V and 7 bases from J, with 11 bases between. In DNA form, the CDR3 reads TGTGCCAGCAGTTTAGTGAGTAAGGCGACCCAGTACTTC. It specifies CASSLVSKATQYF.

The chain's CDR3 is CSAQIPGTSGRGNEQFF. The CDR3, as DNA: TGCAGTGCCCAGATTCCCGGGACTAGCGGGAGGGGTAATGAGCAGTTCTTC. V usage is TRBV20-1 and J usage is TRBJ2-1, with 16 bases fitting TRBD2. Germline CDR1 and CDR2: DFQATT and SNEGSKA (reference sequence). The CDR3 totals 17 residues. V lost 6 bases and J lost 7; bases outside the gene matches: 12.

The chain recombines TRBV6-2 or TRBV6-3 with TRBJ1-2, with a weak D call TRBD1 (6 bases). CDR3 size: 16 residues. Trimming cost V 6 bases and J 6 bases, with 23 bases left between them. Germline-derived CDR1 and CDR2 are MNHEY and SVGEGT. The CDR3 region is CASRWTERPGVDGYTF. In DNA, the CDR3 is TGTGCCAGCAGATGGACAGAACGTCCGGGAGTAGATGGCTACACCTTC.

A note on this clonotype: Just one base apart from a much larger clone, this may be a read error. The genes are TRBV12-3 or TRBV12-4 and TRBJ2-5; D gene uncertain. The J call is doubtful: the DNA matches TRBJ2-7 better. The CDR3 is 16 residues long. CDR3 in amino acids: CASSLSLLGGPNEQYF. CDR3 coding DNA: TGTGCCAGCAGTTTGAGCCTCTTGGGTGGTCCCAACGAGCAGTACTTC.

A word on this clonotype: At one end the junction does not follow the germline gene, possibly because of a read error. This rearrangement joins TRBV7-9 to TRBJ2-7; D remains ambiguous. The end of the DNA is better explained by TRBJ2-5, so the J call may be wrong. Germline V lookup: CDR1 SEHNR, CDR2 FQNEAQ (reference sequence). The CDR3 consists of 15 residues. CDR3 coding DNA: TGTGTCAGCACCAAGACGGACCCGGCCCTGGAGACCCAGTACTTC. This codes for CVSTKTDPALETQYF.

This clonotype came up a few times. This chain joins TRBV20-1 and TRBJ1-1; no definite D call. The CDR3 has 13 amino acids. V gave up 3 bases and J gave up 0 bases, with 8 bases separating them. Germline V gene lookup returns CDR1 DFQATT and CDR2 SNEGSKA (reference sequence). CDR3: CSARRQMNTEAFF. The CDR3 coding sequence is TGCAGTGCTAGGAGGCAAATGAACACTGAAGCTTTCTTT.

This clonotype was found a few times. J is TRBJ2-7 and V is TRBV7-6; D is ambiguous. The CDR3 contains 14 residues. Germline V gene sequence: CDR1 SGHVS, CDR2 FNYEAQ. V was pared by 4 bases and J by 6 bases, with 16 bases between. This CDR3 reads CASSSPQVAPEQYF. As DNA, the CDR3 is TGTGCCAGCAGCTCGCCTCAAGTCGCACCCGAGCAGTACTTC.

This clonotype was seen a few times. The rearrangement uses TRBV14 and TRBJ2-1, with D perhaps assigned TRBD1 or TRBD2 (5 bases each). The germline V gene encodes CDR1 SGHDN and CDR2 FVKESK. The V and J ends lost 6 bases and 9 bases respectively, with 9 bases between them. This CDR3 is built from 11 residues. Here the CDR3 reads CASSTGLEQFF. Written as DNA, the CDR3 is TGTGCCAGCAGTACAGGACTTGAGCAGTTCTTC.

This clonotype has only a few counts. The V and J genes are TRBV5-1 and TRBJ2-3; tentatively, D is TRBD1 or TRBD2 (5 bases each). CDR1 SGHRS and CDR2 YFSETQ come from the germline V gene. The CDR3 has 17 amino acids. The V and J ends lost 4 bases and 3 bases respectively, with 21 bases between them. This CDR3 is CASSLGRMASLTDTQYF. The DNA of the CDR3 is TGCGCCAGCAGCCTGGGACGTATGGCTTCCCTAACAGATACGCAGTATTTT.